This record looks at one T cell receptor (beta chain) sequence and its context. Its cognate antigen has yet to be identified. No much larger clone is present one base from it, and per-base qualities are unavailable. The library came from PCR. The run used an Illumina HiSeq 2500. To reduce PCR and sequencing biases, unique molecular identifiers were incorporated into the TCR beta cDNA libraries. Approximately 500,000 cDNA molecules were obtained for every 1 to 10 million input T cells, so each molecule roughly corresponded to one T cell. Patient libraries were prepared and sequenced with the same protocol used for the earlier healthy control dataset. Within a given batch, samples were prepared together, multiplexed and sequenced on the same HiSeq lane. As for the original processing: Raw barcoded reads were processed with MIGEC, and single-read molecular identifier groups were discarded before consensus assembly and CDR3 extraction. Clonotype tables were post-analysed with VDJtools, and diversity was normalized by down-sampling all datasets to the smallest sample size. To correct batch-related cross-sample contamination, repertoire overlap clustering matched CDR3 amino acid sequences but not nucleotide sequences. TCRdb passed the public sequencing reads through fastp at Q25 and MiXCR, retaining productive beta sequences. When rows share a CDR3 protein, they turn into one entry using the most common DNA and genes. TCRdb assigned the V and J calls; the authors' analysis was not used. This sample is represented by roughly 650,000 distinct CDR3 sequences; about 60% of them were singletons. About 11% of the sample rests with the top ten.

The CDR3 covers 14 residues, taking in both the cysteine and the phenylalanine. The sequence is cut down to CDR3 DNA, 42 bases in frame from base 1. V sheds 3 bases and J sheds 0 bases, leaving 10 bases between their ends. The germline V gene (reference sequence) specifies DFQATT as CDR1 and SNEGSKA as CDR2. These data come from a study of post-analysis software for immune sequencing data (dated by TCRdb to between 2014 and 2016). With regard to the full study: Disease courses on record covered relapsing-remitting, secondary progressive and progressive-relapsing multiple sclerosis, though some patients had no subtype annotation. A subset of samples was prepared in parallel using single-end sample barcoding, then pooled and co-amplified after Illumina adapter ligation. The patient repertoires were compared against some twelve previously published healthy control repertoires obtained from donors aged about 6 to 25 years. What the authors observed across the whole study: Significantly lower normalized Chao1 diversity was found in multiple sclerosis patients than in controls, suggesting substantial peripheral T-cell clonal expansion. The multiple sclerosis patient group was slightly younger than the control group. A few TRBV segments, including TRBV5-6, TRBV5-1 and TRBV20-1, were significantly more frequent in patients than controls. Direct clustering with F measure revealed strong co-clustering of samples prepared in the same batch, which led to a batch-effect correction.

To demonstrate the VDJtools post-analysis software, TCR beta repertoires were profiled from the peripheral blood of some 12 young patients with multiple sclerosis. The patients with multiple sclerosis were children and adolescents between 6 and 15 years of age. What was sequenced was blood. This sequence originates from a girl aged 2 to 10 with multiple sclerosis. The chain was built from TRBV20-1 and TRBJ2-3; a tentative D call is TRBD1 (5 bases match). In nucleotides, the sequence is TGCAGTGCTAGGGACGACAGTAGCACAGATACGCAGTATTTT. Its protein reads: CSARDDSSTDTQYF.